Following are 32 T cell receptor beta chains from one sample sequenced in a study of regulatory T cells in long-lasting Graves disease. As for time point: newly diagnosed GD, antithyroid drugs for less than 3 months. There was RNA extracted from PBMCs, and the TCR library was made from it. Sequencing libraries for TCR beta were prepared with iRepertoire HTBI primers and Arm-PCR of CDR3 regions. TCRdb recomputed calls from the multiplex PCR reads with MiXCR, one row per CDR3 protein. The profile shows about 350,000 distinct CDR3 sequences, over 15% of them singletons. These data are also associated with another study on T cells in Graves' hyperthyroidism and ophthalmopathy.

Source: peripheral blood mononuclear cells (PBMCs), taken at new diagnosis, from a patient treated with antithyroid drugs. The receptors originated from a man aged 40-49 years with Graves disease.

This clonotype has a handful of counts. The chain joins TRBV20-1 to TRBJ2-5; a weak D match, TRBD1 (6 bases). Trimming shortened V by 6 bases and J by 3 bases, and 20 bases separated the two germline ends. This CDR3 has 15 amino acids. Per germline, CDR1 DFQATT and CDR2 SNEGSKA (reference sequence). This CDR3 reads CSAAPGTFFEETQYF. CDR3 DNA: TGCAGTGCGGCCCCCGGGACATTTTTTGAAGAGACCCAGTACTTC.

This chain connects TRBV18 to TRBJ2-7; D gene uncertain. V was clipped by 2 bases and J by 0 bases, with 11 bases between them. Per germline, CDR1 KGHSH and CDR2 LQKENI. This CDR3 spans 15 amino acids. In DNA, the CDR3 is TGTGCCAGCTCACCATACAGCTATAACTCCTACGAGCAGTACTTC. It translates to CASSPYSYNSYEQYF.

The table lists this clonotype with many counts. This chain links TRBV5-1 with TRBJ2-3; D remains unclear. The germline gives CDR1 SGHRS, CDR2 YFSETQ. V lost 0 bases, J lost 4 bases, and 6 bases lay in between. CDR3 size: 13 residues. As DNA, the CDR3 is TGCGCCAGCAGCTTGGAGTATTCAGATACGCAGTATTTT. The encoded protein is CASSLEYSDTQYF.

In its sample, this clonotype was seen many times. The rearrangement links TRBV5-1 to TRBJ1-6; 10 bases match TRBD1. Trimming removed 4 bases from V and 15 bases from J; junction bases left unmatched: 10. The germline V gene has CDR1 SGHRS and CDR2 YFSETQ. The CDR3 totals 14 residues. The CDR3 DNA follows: TGCGCCAGCAGCCCGGACAGGGGGGCCGTAAGCCTCCACTTT. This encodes CASSPDRGAVSLHF.

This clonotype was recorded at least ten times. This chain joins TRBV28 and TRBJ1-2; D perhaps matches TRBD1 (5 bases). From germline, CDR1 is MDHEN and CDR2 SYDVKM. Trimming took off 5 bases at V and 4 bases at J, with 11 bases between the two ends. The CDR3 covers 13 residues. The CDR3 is CASSPPGSYGYTF. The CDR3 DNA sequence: TGTGCCAGCAGTCCCCCAGGGTCCTATGGCTACACCTTC.

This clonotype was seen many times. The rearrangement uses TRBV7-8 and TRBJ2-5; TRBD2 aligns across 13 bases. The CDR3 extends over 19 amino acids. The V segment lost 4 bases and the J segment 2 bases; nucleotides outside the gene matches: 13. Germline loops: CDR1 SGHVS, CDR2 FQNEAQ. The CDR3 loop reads CASSSRVRTSGGVQETQYF. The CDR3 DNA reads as TGTGCCAGCAGCTCACGGGTCCGGACTAGCGGGGGTGTACAAGAGACCCAGTACTTC. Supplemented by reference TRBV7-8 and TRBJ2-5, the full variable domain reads GAGVSQSPRYKVAKRGQDVALRCDPISGHVSLFWYQQALGQGPEFLTYFQNEAQLDKSGLPSDRFFAERPEGSVSTLKIQRTQQEDSAVYLCASSSRVRTSGGVQETQYFGPGTRLLVL.

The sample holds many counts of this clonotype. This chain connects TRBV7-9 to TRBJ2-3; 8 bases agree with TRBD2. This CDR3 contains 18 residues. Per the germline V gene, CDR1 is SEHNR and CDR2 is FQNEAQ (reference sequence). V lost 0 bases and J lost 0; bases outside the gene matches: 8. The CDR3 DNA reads TGTGCCAGCAGCTTAGCTGCTAGCGGGCGTTCTAGCACAGATACGCAGTATTTT. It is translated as CASSLAASGRSSTDTQYF.

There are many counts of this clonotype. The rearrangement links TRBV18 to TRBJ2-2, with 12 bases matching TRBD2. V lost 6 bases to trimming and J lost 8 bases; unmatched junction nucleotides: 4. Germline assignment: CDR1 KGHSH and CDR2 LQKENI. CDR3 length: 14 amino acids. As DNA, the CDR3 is TGTGCCAGCTCGAGGACTAGCGGGGATGGGGAGCTGTTTTTT. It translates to CASSRTSGDGELFF.

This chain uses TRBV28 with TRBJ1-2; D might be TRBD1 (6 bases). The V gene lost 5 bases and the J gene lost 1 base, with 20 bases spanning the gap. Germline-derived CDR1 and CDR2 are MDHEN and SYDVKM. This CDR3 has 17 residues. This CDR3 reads CASSLMGGGAINYGYTF. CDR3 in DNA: TGTGCCAGCAGTCTAATGGGAGGGGGGGCGATTAACTATGGCTACACCTTC.

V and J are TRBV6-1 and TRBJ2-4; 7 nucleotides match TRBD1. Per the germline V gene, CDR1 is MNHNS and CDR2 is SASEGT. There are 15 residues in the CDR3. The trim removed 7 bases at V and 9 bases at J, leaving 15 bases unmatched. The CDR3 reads CASTDSRTGQGIQYF. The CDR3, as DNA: TGTGCCAGCACCGACTCTCGGACAGGCCAAGGCATTCAGTACTTC.

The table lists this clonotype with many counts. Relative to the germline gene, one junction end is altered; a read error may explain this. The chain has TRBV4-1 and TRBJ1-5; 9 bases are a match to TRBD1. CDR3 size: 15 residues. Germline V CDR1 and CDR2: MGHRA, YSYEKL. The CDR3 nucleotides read TGTGCCAGCAGCCAAGCGGGACAGGGTGGCCAGCCCCAGCATTTT. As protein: CASSQAGQGGQPQHF.

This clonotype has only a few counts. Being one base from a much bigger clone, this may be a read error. This CDR3 is CAGSSGAVDTQYF. In DNA form, the CDR3 reads TGTGCCGGCAGCTCGGGGGCGGTAGATACGCAGTATTTT. The V call is TRBV7-2, the J call TRBJ2-3; D may correspond to TRBD1 or TRBD2 (6 bases each). CDR1 is SGHTA and CDR2 is FQGNSA in the germline V gene. The CDR3 totals 13 residues.

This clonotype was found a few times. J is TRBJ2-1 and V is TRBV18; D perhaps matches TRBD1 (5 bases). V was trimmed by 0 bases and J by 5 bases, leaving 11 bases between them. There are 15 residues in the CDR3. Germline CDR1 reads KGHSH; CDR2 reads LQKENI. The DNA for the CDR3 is TGTGCCAGCTCACCACCGCTAGGACACCACAATGAGCAGTTCTTC. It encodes CASSPPLGHHNEQFF.

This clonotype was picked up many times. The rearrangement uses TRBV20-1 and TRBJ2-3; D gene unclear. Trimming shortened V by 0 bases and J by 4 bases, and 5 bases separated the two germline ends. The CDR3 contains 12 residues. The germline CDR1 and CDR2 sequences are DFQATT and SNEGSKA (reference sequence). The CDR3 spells CSARDHSDTQYF. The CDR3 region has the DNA TGCAGTGCTAGAGATCACTCAGATACGCAGTATTTT.

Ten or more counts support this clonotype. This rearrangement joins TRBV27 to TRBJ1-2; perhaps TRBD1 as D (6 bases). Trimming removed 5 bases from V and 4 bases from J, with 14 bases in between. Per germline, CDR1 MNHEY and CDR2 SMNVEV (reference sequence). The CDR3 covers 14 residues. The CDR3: CASSAGGGPYGYTF. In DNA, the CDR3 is TGTGCCAGCAGTGCCGGCGGGGGGCCCTATGGCTACACCTTC.

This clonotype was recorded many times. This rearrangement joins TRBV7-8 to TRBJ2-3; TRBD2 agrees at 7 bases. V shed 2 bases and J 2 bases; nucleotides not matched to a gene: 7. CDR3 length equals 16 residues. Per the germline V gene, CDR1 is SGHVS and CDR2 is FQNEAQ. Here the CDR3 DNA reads TGTGCCAGCAGCTTAAGCCTAGCGGAGGCCACAGATACGCAGTATTTT. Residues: CASSLSLAEATDTQYF.

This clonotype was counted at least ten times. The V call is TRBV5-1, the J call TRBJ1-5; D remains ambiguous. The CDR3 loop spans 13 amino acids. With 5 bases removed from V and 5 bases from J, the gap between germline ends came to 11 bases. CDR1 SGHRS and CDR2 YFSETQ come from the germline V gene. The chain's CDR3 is CASRRDTYQPQHF. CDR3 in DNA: TGCGCCAGCAGGAGAGACACCTATCAGCCCCAGCATTTT.

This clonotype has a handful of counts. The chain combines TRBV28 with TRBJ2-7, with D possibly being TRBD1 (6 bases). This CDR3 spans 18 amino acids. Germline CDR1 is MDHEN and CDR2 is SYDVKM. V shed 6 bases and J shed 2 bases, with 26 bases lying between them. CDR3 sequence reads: CASRVMGQPLWGPYEQYF. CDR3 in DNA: TGTGCCAGCAGGGTAATGGGACAACCCCTTTGGGGCCCCTACGAGCAGTACTTC.

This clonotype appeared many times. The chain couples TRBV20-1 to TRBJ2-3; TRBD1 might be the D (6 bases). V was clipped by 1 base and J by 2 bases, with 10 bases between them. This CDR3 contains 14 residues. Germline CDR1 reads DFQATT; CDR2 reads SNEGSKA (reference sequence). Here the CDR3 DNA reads TGCAGTGCTAGAGGACAGGATTCCACAGATACGCAGTATTTT. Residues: CSARGQDSTDTQYF.

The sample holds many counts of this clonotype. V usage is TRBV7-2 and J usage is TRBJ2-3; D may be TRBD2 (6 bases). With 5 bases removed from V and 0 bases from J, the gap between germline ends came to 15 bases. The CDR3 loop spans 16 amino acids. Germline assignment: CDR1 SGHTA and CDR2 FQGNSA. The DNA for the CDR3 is TGTGCCAGCAGCCCAAGGGCCCGGGGGAGCACAGATACGCAGTATTTT. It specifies CASSPRARGSTDTQYF.

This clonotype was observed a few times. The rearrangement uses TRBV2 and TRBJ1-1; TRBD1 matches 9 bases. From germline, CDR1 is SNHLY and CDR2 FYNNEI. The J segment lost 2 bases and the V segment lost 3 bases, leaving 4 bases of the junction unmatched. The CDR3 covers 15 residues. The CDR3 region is CASSDTGGGNTEAFF. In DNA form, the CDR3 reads TGTGCCAGCAGTGACACAGGGGGCGGCAACACTGAAGCTTTCTTT.

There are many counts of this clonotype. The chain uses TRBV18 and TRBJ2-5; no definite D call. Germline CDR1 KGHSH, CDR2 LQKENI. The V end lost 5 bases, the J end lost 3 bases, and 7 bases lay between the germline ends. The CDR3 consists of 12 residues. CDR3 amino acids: CASSSTEETQYF. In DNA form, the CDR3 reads TGTGCCAGCTCATCGACCGAAGAGACCCAGTACTTC.

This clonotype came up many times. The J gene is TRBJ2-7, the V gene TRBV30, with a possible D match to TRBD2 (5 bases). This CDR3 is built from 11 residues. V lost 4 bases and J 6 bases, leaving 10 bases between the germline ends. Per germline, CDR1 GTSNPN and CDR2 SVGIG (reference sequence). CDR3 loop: CAWIRGLEQYF. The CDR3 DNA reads TGTGCCTGGATTAGAGGGCTCGAGCAGTACTTC. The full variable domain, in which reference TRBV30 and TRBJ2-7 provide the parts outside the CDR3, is SQTIHQWPATLVQPVGSPLSLECTVEGTSNPNLYWYRQAAGRGLQLLFYSVGIGQISSEVPQNLSASRPQDRQFILSSKKLLLSDSGFYLCAWIRGLEQYFGPGTRLTVT.

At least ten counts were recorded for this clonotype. CDR3 sequence: CASSLGGASETQYF. The CDR3 DNA reads TGTGCCAGCAGCTTAGGCGGGGCCTCAGAGACCCAGTACTTC. The rearrangement links TRBV7-2 to TRBJ2-5, with D possibly TRBD2 on 6 matching bases. Trimming took off 1 base at V and 4 bases at J, with 10 bases between the two ends. The CDR3 totals 14 residues. The germline gives CDR1 SGHTA, CDR2 FQGNSA.

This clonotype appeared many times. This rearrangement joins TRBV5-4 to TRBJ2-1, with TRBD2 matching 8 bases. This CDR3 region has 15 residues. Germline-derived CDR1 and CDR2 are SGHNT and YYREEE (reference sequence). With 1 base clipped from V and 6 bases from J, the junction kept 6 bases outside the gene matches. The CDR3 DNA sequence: TGTGCCAGCAGCTTGTTCCGGGGGGGTGTCAATGAGCAGTTCTTC. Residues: CASSLFRGGVNEQFF.

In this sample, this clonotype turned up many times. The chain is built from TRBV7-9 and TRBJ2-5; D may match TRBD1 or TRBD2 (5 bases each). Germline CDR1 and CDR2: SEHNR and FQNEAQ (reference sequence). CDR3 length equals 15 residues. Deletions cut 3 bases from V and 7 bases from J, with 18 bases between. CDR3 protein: CASSFYGASGGTQYF. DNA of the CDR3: TGTGCCAGCAGCTTTTATGGGGCCTCTGGAGGGACCCAGTACTTC.

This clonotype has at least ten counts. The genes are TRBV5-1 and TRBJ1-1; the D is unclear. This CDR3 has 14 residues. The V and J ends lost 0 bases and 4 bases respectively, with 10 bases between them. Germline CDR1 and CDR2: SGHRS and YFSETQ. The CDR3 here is CASSLGWASTEAFF. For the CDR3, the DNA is TGCGCCAGCAGCTTGGGATGGGCCAGCACTGAAGCTTTCTTT.

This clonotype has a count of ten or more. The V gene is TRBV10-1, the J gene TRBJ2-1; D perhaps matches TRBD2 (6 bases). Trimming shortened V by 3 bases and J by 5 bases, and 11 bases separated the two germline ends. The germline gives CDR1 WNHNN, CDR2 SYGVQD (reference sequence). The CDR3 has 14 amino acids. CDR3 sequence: CASSEFRGNNEQFF. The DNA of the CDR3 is TGCGCCAGCAGTGAATTTCGGGGGAACAATGAGCAGTTCTTC.

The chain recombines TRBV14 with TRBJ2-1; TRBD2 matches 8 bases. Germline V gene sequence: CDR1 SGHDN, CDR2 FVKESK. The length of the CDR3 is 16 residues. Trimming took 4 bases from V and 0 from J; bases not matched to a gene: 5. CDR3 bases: TGTGCCAGCAGCCCCGGGGGGGTAGGCTCCTACAATGAGCAGTTCTTC. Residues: CASSPGGVGSYNEQFF.

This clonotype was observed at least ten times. CDR3 sequence: CASSQDLDYTSTDTQYF. DNA of the CDR3: TGCGCCAGCAGCCAAGATCTCGACTACACTAGCACAGATACGCAGTATTTT. The chain couples TRBV4-3 to TRBJ2-3, with D possibly matching TRBD2 (5 bases). There are 17 residues in the CDR3. The V gene lost 0 bases and the J gene lost 0 bases, with 13 bases spanning the gap. Germline CDR1 is LGHNA and CDR2 is YSLEER.

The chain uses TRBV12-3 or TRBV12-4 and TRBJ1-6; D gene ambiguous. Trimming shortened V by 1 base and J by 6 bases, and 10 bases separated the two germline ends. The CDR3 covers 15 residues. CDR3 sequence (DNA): TGTGCCAGCAGTTTAGAGGAGGGTAGTAATTCACCCCTCCACTTT. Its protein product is CASSLEEGSNSPLHF.

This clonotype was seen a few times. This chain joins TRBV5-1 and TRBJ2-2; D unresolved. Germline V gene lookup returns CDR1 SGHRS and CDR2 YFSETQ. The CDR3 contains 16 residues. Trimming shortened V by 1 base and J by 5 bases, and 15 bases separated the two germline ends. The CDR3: CASSLFYPPGTGELFF. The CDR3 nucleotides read TGCGCCAGCAGCTTGTTTTACCCCCCTGGGACCGGGGAGCTGTTTTTT. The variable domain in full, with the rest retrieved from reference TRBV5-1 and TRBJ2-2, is KAGVTQTPRYLIKTRGQQVTLSCSPISGHRSVSWYQQTPGQGLQFLFEYFSETQRNKGNFPGRFSGRQFSNSRSEMNVSTLELGDSALYLCASSLFYPPGTGELFFGEGSRLTVL.